This TCR beta chain was profiled in a study of shared clonotypes between healthy human individuals. General study findings and limits: Among several donors, approximately 5% of naive CD4 clonotypes were found in common.

Recent vaccinations or acute infections were absent in the healthy HIV-negative adult donors. The CDR3 totals 15 residues. In germline, CDR1 is SGHRS, CDR2 YFSETQ. V gave up 6 bases and J gave up 2 bases, with 18 bases separating them. It was around 180 ng DNA, about 30,000 T cell genomes, that sorted-subset replicate PCRs used. Assay: immunoSEQ multiplex PCR; the TCRdb copy retains only in-frame clones and omits some. Of roughly 2 million clones listed, 95% are singletons. Comments on this clone: Its antigen is undetermined.

The TCR comes from a man aged 18 to 30 in good health. V gene TRBV5-1 combines with J gene TRBJ2-7, with D unclear. Input material: naive CD4+ T cells sorted from blood. Subset in this sample: CD45RA+ positively selected. This CDR3 reads CASTPRTDAPYEQYF. The DNA of the CDR3 is TGCGCCAGCACCCCCCGGACGGATGCCCCCTACGAGCAGTACTTC.